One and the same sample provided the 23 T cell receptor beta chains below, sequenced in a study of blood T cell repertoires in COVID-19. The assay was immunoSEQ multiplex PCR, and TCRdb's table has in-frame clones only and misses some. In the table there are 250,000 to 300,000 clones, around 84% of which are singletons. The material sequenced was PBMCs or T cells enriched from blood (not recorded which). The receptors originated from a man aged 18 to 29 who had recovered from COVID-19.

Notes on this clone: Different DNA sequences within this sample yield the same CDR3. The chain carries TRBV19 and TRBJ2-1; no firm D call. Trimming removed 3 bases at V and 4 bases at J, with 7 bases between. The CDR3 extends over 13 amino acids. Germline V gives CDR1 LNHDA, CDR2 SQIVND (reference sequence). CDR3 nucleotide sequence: TGTGCCAGTAGTATTCTATTATACAATGAGCAGTTCTTC. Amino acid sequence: CASSILLYNEQFF. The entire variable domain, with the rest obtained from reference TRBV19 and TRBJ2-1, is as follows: DGGITQSPKYLFRKEGQNVTLSCEQNLNHDAMYWYRQDPGQGLRLIYYSQIVNDFQKGDIAEGYSVSREKKESFPLTVTSAQKNPTAFYLCASSILLYNEQFFGPGTRLTVL.

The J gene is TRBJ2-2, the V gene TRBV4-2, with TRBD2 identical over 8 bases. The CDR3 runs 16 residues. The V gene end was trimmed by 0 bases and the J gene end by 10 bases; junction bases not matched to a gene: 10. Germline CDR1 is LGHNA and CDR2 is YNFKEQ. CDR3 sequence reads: CASSQEGTGGPEELFF. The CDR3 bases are TGTGCCAGCAGCCAAGAAGGGACGGGGGGGCCGGAGGAGCTGTTTTTT.

The CDR3 spells CASSPGLAGEQYF. The CDR3 nucleotides read TGCGCCAGCAGCCCAGGACTAGCGGGGGAGCAGTACTTC. The chain carries TRBV10-1 and TRBJ2-7; 12 positions match TRBD2. The CDR3 has 13 residues. Germline trimming cut 6 bases from V and 7 bases from J; bases unmatched to any gene: 4. Germline V gives CDR1 WNHNN, CDR2 SYGVQD (reference sequence).

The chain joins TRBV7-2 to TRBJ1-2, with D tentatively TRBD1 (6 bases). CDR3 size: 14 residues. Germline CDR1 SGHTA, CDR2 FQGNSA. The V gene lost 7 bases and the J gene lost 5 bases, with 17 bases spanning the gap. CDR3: CASMGGQGSYGYTF. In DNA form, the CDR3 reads TGTGCCAGCATGGGGGGGCAGGGCAGTTATGGCTACACCTTC.

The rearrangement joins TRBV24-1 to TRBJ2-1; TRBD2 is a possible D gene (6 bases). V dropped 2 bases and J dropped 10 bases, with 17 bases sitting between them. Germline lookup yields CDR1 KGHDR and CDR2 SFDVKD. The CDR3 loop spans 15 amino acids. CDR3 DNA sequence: TGTGCCACCAGTGATTGGAGCGGAGGGCGGGACGAGCAGTTCTTC. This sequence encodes CATSDWSGGRDEQFF.

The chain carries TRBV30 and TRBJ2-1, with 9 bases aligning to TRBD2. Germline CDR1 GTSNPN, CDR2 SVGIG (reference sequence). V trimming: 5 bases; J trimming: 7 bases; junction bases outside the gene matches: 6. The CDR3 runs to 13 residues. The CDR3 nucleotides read TGTGCCTGGGGCGCCCTAGCGGGAAATGAGCAGTTCTTC. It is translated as CAWGALAGNEQFF.

The CDR3 is CAWSLDLADTQYF. CDR3 coding DNA: TGTGCCTGGAGTCTCGACTTGGCAGATACGCAGTATTTT. This chain connects TRBV30 to TRBJ2-3; D gene uncertain. This CDR3 spans 13 amino acids. Germline CDR1 GTSNPN, CDR2 SVGIG (reference sequence). V lost 2 bases, J lost 4 bases, and 10 bases lay in between.

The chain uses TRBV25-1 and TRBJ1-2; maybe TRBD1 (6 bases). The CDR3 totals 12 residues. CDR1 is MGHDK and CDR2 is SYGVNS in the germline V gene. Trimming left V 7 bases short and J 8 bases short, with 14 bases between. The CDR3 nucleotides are TGTGCCAGCAAGGGGGGGGCGCGGGGCTACACCTTC. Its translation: CASKGGARGYTF.

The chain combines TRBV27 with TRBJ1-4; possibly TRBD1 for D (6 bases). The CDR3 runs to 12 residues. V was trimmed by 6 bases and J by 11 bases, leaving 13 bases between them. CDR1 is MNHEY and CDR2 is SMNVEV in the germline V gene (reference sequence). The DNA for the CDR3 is TGTGCCAGCAGCGAACAGGGCGGGAAACTGTTTTTT. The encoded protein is CASSEQGGKLFF.

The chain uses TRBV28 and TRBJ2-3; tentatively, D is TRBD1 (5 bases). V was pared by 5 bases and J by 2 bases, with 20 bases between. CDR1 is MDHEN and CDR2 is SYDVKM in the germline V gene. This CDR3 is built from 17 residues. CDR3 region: CASSPRHAGYHTDTQYF. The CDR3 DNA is TGTGCCAGCAGTCCACGGCATGCAGGGTACCACACAGATACGCAGTATTTT.

The DNA for the CDR3 is TGTGCCAGCAGTTACTACGGGACAGCTAGAGGGTATGGCTACACCTTC. Encoded protein: CASSYYGTARGYGYTF. The gene calls are TRBV6-5 and TRBJ1-2; TRBD1 aligns across 7 bases. This CDR3 has 16 amino acids. Trimming at V came to 1 base and at J to 5 bases, leaving 10 bases not matched to a gene. Germline V gives CDR1 MNHEY, CDR2 SVGAGI.

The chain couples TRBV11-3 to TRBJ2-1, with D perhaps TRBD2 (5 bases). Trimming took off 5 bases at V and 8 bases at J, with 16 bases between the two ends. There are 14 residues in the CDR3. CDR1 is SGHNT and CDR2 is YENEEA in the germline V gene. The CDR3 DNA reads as TGTGCCAGCAGCGATGACTATTGGAGCGATGAGCAGTTCTTC. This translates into CASSDDYWSDEQFF.

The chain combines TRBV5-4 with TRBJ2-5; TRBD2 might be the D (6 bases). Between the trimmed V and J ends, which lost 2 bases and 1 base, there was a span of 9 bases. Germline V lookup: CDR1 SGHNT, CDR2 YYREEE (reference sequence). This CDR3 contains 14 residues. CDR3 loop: CASSFLAVQETQYF. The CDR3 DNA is TGTGCCAGCAGCTTTTTAGCGGTCCAAGAGACCCAGTACTTC.

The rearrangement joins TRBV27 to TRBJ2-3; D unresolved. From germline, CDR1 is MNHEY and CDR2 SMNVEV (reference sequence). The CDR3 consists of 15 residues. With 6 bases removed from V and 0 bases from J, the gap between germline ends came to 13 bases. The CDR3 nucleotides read TGTGCCAGCAGCCTGACTCCGCCTAGCACAGATACGCAGTATTTT. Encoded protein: CASSLTPPSTDTQYF.

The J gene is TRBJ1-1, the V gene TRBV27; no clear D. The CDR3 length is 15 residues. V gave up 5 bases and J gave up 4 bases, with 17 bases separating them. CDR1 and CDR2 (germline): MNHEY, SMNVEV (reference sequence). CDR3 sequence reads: CASSLGSPGSTEAFF. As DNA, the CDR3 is TGTGCCAGCAGTCTCGGCTCTCCGGGTAGCACTGAAGCTTTCTTT.

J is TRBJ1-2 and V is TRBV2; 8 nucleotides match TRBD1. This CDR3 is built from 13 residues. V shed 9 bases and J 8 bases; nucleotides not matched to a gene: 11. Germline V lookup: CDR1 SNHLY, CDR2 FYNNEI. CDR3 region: CARNRQGRGGYTF. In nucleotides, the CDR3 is TGTGCCAGGAACCGACAGGGGCGAGGAGGCTACACCTTC.

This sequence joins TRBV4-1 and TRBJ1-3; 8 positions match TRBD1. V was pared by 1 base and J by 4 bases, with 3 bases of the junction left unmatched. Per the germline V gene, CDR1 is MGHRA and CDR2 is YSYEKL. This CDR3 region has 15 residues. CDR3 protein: CASSQAGGVGNTIYF. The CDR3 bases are TGCGCCAGCAGCCAAGCAGGGGGCGTGGGAAACACCATATATTTT.

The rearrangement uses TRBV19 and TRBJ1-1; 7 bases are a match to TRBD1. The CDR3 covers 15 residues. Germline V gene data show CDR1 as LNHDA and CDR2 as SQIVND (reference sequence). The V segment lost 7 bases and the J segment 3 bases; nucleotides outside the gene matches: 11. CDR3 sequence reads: CASIFRYRGDTEAFF. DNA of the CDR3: TGTGCCAGTATCTTCCGGTACAGGGGAGACACTGAAGCTTTCTTT.

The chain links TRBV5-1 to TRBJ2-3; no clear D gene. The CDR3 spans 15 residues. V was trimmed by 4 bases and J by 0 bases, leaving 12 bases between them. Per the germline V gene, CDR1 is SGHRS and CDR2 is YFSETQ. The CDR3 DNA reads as TGCGCCAGCAGCCCAGGATTGATTAGCACAGATACGCAGTATTTT. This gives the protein CASSPGLISTDTQYF.

CDR3 coding DNA: TGTGCCAGTAGTATCATGTCAGGAAGTTATAGCAATCAGCCCCAGCATTTT. Amino acids: CASSIMSGSYSNQPQHF. V is TRBV19 and J is TRBJ1-5; D uncertain. The CDR3 length is 17 residues. Germline CDR1 reads LNHDA; CDR2 reads SQIVND (reference sequence). V dropped 3 bases and J dropped 0 bases, with 15 bases sitting between them.

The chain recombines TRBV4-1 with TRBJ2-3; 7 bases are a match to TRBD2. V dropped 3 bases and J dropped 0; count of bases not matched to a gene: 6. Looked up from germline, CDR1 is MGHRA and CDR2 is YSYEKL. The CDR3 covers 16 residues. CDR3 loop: CASSQRAGTSTDTQYF. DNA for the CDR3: TGCGCCAGCAGCCAGAGAGCGGGGACTAGCACAGATACGCAGTATTTT.

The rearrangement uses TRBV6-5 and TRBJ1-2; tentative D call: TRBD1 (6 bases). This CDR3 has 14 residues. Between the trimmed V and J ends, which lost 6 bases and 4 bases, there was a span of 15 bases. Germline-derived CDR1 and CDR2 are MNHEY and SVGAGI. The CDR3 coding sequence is TGTGCCAGCAGCCCAAGACAGGCCACCTATGGCTACACCTTC. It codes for CASSPRQATYGYTF.

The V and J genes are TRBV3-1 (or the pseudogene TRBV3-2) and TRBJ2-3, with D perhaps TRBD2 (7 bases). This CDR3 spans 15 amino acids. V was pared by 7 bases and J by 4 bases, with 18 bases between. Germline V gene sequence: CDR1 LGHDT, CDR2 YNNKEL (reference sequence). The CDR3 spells CASTRGGGRADTQYF. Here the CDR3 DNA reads TGTGCCAGCACCCGAGGGGGGGGGCGGGCAGATACGCAGTATTTT.